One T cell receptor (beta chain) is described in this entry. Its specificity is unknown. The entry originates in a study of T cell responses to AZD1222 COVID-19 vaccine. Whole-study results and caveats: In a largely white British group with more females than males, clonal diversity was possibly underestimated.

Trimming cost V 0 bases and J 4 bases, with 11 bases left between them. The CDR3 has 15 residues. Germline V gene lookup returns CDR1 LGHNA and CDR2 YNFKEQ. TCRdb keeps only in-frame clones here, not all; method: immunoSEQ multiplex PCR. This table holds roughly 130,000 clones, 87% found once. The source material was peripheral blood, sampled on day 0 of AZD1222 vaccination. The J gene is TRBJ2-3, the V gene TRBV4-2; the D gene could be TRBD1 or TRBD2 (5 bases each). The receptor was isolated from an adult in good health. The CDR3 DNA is TGTGCCAGCAGCCAAGATAACTTGGGGGCAGATACGCAGTATTTT. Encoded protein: CASSQDNLGADTQYF.